This T cell receptor (beta chain) appears in the sequencing data of a study of blood T cell repertoires in COVID-19. Whole-study context: The study drew acute and convalescent COVID-19 samples from the United States, Italy and Spain. The cDNA or gDNA used as material had been derived from T cells, B-cell-depleted T cells, or PBMCs.

Germline V gives CDR1 LGHNA, CDR2 YSLEER. V lost 0 bases and J lost 0, with 12 bases in between. The CDR3 is made up of 18 amino acids. Authors' data handling: For nucleated cells, counts were estimated from reference gene primer amplification. Assay: immunoSEQ multiplex PCR; the TCRdb copy retains only in-frame clones and omits some. The V and J calls and the clone size are those of that table, but D and trimming were determined from the DNA. There are around 40,000 clones in the sample; roughly 90% occur only once, and approximately 12% lies in the top ten. The gene calls are TRBV4-3 and TRBJ2-6, with a tentative D call TRBD1 (5 bases). The sequenced sample was peripheral blood. The source is a human donor in a cohort sampled during active COVID-19. CDR3 in DNA: TGCGCCAGCAGCCAAGACCCGACAGCAAACTCTGGGGCCAACGTCCTGACTTTC. Its translation is CASSQDPTANSGANVLTF.